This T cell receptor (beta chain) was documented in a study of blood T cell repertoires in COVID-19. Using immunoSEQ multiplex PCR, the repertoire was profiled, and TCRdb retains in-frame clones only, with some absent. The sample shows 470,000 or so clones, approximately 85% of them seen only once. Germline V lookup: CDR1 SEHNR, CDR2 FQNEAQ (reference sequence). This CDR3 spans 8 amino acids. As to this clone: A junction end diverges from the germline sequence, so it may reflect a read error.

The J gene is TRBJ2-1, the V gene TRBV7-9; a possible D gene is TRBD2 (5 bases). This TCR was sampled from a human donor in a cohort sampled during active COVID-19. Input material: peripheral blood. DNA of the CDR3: TGCCAGACGGGGGAGCAGTTCTTC. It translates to CQTGEQFF.